This T cell receptor beta chain originates from a study of T cells in Graves' hyperthyroidism and ophthalmopathy. Using RNA transcripts as the source, TCR beta CDR3 regions were amplified. With the HTBI primer set, the TCR CDR3 went through a first round of RT-PCR. TCRdb reprocessed the multiplex PCR reads with MiXCR, giving one entry per CDR3 protein. The sample lists 200,000 to 300,000 distinct CDR3 sequences, about a sixth seen once, with 25% to 30% in the top ten. CDR3 length: 13 amino acids. Germline lookup yields CDR1 SEHNR and CDR2 FQNEAQ (reference sequence). Trimming took 5 bases from V and 4 from J, leaving 9 bases between them. This clonotype was detected many times. Its matching antigen is unknown. General study findings and limits: Using 13 V-J features, a model discriminated ophthalmopathy from stable hyperthyroidism. Among thyroid clonotypes expanded above 0.001, most also appeared in blood.

Material for sequencing was blood. V is TRBV7-9 and J is TRBJ1-5; no clear D gene. This TCR derives from a young woman with Graves' ophthalmopathy. CDR3 coding DNA: TGTGCCAGCAGCCCGGACTATAATCAGCCCCAGCATTTT. Translating gives CASSPDYNQPQHF.